This T cell receptor (beta chain) was found in a study of T cell repertoires in cytomegalovirus infection. Regarding the study as a whole: HLA-C-restricted TCR beta clonotypes specific for CMV led the ex vivo response. Cumulative public TCR beta family frequency identified CMV carriers with the relevant HLA.

This clonotype was counted only a few times. Its specificity is not known. The V end lost 2 bases, the J end lost 8 bases, and 13 bases lay between the germline ends. The CDR3 is 14 amino acids. Germline loops: CDR1 SGHTA, CDR2 FQGNSA. TCRdb re-called the reads through MiXCR, storing one row per CDR3 protein. The sample lists roughly 160,000 distinct CDR3 sequences; less than 25% were seen once. The starting material was CD8+ T cells from cultured PBMCs, obtained from culture after CMV antigen stimulation. This receptor was identified in a human donor in good health (CMV status not recorded). Some clones in this sample may be carry-over from other donors' samples. The chain has TRBV7-2 and TRBJ2-1; D is uncertain. The CDR3 nucleotides read TGTGCCAGCAGCTTAACCGGCGGATTCCATGAGCAGTTCTTC. Its protein is CASSLTGGFHEQFF. The full variable domain, in which reference TRBV7-2 and TRBJ2-1 provide the parts outside the CDR3, is GAGVSQSPSNKVTEKGKDVELRCDPISGHTALYWYRQSLGQGLEFLIYFQGNSAPDKSGLPSDRFSAERTGGSVSTLTIQRTQQEDSAVYLCASSLTGGFHEQFFGPGTRLTVL.